This entry concerns a single TCR beta chain. The antigen is undetermined. This sample is part of a study of cytomegalovirus exposure and HLA in healthy donors. Clones were sequenced by immunoSEQ multiplex PCR, and TCRdb holds only the in-frame ones, with some missing. The repertoire holds about 130,000 clones, 82% seen once, with 30% in the top ten. CDR3 length: 13 amino acids. V shed 2 bases and J shed 8 bases, with 12 bases lying between them. CDR1 MNHEY and CDR2 SVGAGI come from the germline V gene. General observations from the study: In vitro assays verified that a few CMV-associated chains recognized CMV antigens specifically. First-cohort TCR clusters were later found to tend to co-occur in the roughly 130 validation repertoires. Rare TCR sequences dominated, though some public TCRs recurred in many donors.

This TCR was recovered from a man aged 30-40 years in good health and CMV-seropositive. The specimen sequenced was PBMCs. The rearrangement uses TRBV6-5 and TRBJ1-2; possible D gene TRBD1, 5 bases. CDR3 protein: CASSYGQGQGYTF. As DNA, the CDR3 is TGTGCCAGCAGTTACGGCCAGGGCCAGGGCTACACCTTC.